This T cell receptor beta chain came from a study of T cell responses to AZD1222 COVID-19 vaccine. Generated by immunoSEQ multiplex PCR, the TCRdb table keeps only in-frame clones and is missing some. The repertoire includes roughly 100,000 clones, about 90% of them detected once, and roughly 8% sits in the top ten. Trimming left V 4 bases short and J 2 bases short, with 18 bases between. CDR3 size: 17 residues. Germline CDR1 and CDR2: LNHDA and SQIVND (reference sequence). The TCR comes from an adult who received the AZD1222 COVID-19 vaccine. This chain joins TRBV19 and TRBJ2-1; perhaps D is TRBD1 or TRBD2 (5 bases each). The sequencing here drew on peripheral blood, taken 28 days after the second AZD1222 dose. CDR3 coding DNA: TGTGCCAGTAGTACCCCCCCGCAGGGACGCACCTACAATGAGCAGTTCTTC. It encodes CASSTPPQGRTYNEQFF.